This T cell receptor beta chain emerged from a study of T-cell reconstitution after alpha-beta-depleted transplantation in children. Unique molecular identifiers were incorporated when the TCRbeta library was constructed. TCRdb re-derived calls from the PCR reads in MiXCR, one entry per CDR3 protein. The table has around 190,000 distinct CDR3 sequences, around 7% seen once; the top ten hold approximately 5.7%. The CDR3 length is 14 residues. Looked up from germline, CDR1 is SGHRS and CDR2 is YFSETQ. Trimming cost V 0 bases and J 8 bases, with 14 bases left between them. This clonotype has ten or more counts.

The clonotype was recovered from a boy between 2 and 10 years old with acute lymphoblastic leukemia, due to receive a stem cell transplant. This chain uses TRBV5-1 with TRBJ1-2; TRBD1 might be the D (6 bases). The sequencing used PBMCs, collected before TCRalphabeta/CD19-depleted stem cell transplant. The CDR3 spells CASSLAWTAEGYTF. As DNA, the CDR3 is TGCGCCAGCAGCTTGGCGTGGACAGCAGAAGGCTACACCTTC.